This TCR beta chain originates from a study of T cells after yellow fever vaccination. Regarding the study as a whole: Contamination of FACS-sorted repertoires by abundant clonotypes from the bulk population could occur.

One entry per CDR3 protein, called by TCRdb with MiXCR from the 5' RACE reads. The sample lists about 310,000 distinct CDR3 sequences; around 3.6% were seen once. The table lists this clonotype with many counts. Antigen unknown. The ends were cut back, 4 bases at V and 0 bases at J, with 15 bases in the middle. The germline gives CDR1 SGHRS, CDR2 YFSETQ. The CDR3 runs 16 residues. This rearrangement joins TRBV5-1 to TRBJ2-3; D remains unclear. The sequence was obtained from a young man who received the YFV17D yellow fever vaccine. Sequenced material: PBMCs, taken on the day of the yellow fever booster vaccination. The CDR3 region has the DNA TGCGCCAGCAGCAATACAATTCGTACTAGCACAGATACGCAGTATTTT. It specifies CASSNTIRTSTDTQYF.